This note documents a single T cell receptor (beta chain) sequence. This sample was taken from a study of blood T cell repertoires in COVID-19. CDR1 is MNHEY and CDR2 is SVGAGI in the germline V gene. The CDR3 is 13 amino acids. V lost 8 bases and J lost 7, with 17 bases in between. Original handling: Quantification of nucleated cells was approximated via reference gene primer amplification. Some clones are missing from TCRdb's copy, which holds only in-frame ones; the method was immunoSEQ multiplex PCR. The DNA gave D and trimming, while V, J and clone size come from that table. The sample has 100,000 to 150,000 clones, roughly four fifths seen once.

This receptor was identified in a woman in her fifties or sixties with acute or convalescent COVID-19. Sequencing was done on a sample of peripheral blood. This rearrangement joins TRBV6-5 to TRBJ1-2; D ambiguous. The CDR3 sequence: CASEGNEGAGYTF. Written as DNA, the CDR3 is TGTGCCAGCGAAGGGAATGAGGGAGCTGGCTACACCTTC.